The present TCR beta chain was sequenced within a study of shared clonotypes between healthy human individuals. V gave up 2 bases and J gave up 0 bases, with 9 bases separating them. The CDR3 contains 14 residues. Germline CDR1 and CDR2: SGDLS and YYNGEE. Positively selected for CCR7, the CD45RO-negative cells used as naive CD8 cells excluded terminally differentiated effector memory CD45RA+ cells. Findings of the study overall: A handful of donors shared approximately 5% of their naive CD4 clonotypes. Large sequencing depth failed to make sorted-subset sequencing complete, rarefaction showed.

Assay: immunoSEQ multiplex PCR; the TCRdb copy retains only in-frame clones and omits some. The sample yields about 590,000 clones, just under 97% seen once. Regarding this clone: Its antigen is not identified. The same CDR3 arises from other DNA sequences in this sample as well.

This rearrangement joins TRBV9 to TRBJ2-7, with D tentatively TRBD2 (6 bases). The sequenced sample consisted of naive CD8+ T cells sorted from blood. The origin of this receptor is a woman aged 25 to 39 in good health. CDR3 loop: CASSVGGSSYEQYF. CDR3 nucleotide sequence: TGTGCCAGCAGCGTGGGGGGAAGCTCCTACGAGCAGTACTTC.